This entry is about one TCR beta chain. The antigen is unknown. With 60 Vbeta and 13 Jbeta primers, the PCR was carried out. The assay was immunoSEQ multiplex PCR, and TCRdb's table has in-frame clones only and misses some. The table lists about 150,000 clones, 85% of them singletons. This entry belongs to a study of cytomegalovirus exposure and HLA in healthy donors. The ends lost 0 bases at V and 7 bases at J; junction bases unmatched: 3. The CDR3 spans 13 residues. Per germline, CDR1 SGHVS and CDR2 FNYEAQ. Study results and caveats: Presence/absence analyses treated sequencing depth as roughly uniform across donors.

This TCR came from a boy younger than 10 in good health and CMV-seronegative. Sequenced: PBMCs. This chain joins TRBV7-6 and TRBJ2-7; 7 bases match TRBD2. The CDR3 protein is CASSLAGGPEQYF. The CDR3 DNA reads TGTGCCAGCAGCTTAGCGGGAGGGCCGGAGCAGTACTTC. Full variable domain (rest looked up from reference TRBV7-6 and TRBJ2-7): GAGVSQSPRYKVTKRGQDVALRCDPISGHVSLYWYRQALGQGPEFLTYFNYEAQQDKSGLPNDRFSAERPEGSISTLTIQRTEQRDSAMYRCASSLAGGPEQYFGPGTRLTVT.